The clone carrying this TCR beta chain occurred a few times. The antigen is unknown. These data belong to a study of cytomegalovirus exposure and HLA in healthy donors. General observations from the study: Most TCR beta V segments were productive about 90% or about 30% of the time in an earlier analysis. For TCR beta chains, V- and J-gene trimming was later linked to a missense DCLRE1C variant. Presence/absence results assume similar sequencing depth per donor, which may not hold.

CDR1 and CDR2 (germline): SGHRS, YFSETQ. This CDR3 has 14 amino acids. Trimming left V 5 bases short and J 5 bases short, with 13 bases between. The study ran its PCR with 60 Vbeta and 13 Jbeta primers. Method: immunoSEQ multiplex PCR; TCRdb's copy keeps in-frame clones and lacks some. The table includes about 210,000 clones, over 80% detected once. Specimen: PBMCs. The origin of this receptor is a woman in her forties or fifties in good health and CMV-seropositive. The genes are TRBV5-1 and TRBJ1-4; D might be TRBD1 (5 bases). The CDR3 DNA sequence: TGCGCCAGCAGGGATGGGCAGGGCAATGAAAAACTGTTTTTT. Encoded protein: CASRDGQGNEKLFF. The full variable domain, with the rest looked up from reference TRBV5-1 and TRBJ1-4, is KAGVTQTPRYLIKTRGQQVTLSCSPISGHRSVSWYQQTPGQGLQFLFEYFSETQRNKGNFPGRFSGRQFSNSRSEMNVSTLELGDSALYLCASRDGQGNEKLFFGSGTQLSVL.